The 30 T cell receptor beta chains presented below share a single source sample, sequenced in a study of control samples from healthy donors and cancer patients. The method was immunoSEQ multiplex PCR; TCRdb's version includes in-frame clones alone and lacks a portion of them. The sample has around 250,000 clones; around 80% are singletons. The sample consisted of PBMCs. The receptors were sampled from an older woman with lung cancer.

This clone was seen many times. V is TRBV6-6 and J is TRBJ1-5; a weak D match, TRBD1 (6 bases). Per germline, CDR1 MNHNY and CDR2 SVGAGI (reference sequence). The CDR3 is 13 amino acids. V was cut by 5 bases and J by 4 bases, with 9 bases left in between. CDR3 amino acids: CASSPTGNQPQHF. DNA for the CDR3: TGTGCCAGCAGTCCTACAGGGAATCAGCCCCAGCATTTT.

The rearrangement uses TRBV18 and TRBJ1-5; 9 nucleotides line up with TRBD1. Per germline, CDR1 KGHSH and CDR2 LQKENI. CDR3 length: 15 amino acids. The trim removed 3 bases at V and 5 bases at J, leaving 5 bases unmatched. The CDR3 nucleotides are TGTGCCAGCTCACCGGGACAGGGAGGCCATCAGCCCCAGCATTTT. This gives the protein CASSPGQGGHQPQHF. The full variable domain, its missing parts supplied by reference TRBV18 and TRBJ1-5, is NAGVMQNPRHLVRRRGQEARLRCSPMKGHSHVYWYRQLPEEGLKFMVYLQKENIIDESGMPKERFSAEFPKEGPSILRIQQVVRGDSAAYFCASSPGQGGHQPQHFGDGTRLSIL.

The CDR3 region is CASSSWTNGNEQFF. The CDR3, as DNA: TGTGCCAGCAGTTCGTGGACCAATGGCAATGAGCAGTTCTTC. This chain connects TRBV6-2 or TRBV6-3 to TRBJ2-1; no definite D call. CDR3 size: 14 residues. V was trimmed by 4 bases and J by 6 bases, leaving 13 bases between them. The germline V gene has CDR1 MNHEY and CDR2 SVGEGT.

The chain is built from TRBV6-5 and TRBJ1-1; D is ambiguous. Germline CDR1 is MNHEY and CDR2 is SVGAGI. This CDR3 region has 14 residues. The V and J ends lost 4 bases and 0 bases respectively, with 9 bases between them. CDR3 bases: TGTGCCAGCAGTTTCGGAGGAATGAACACTGAAGCTTTCTTT. Its translation is CASSFGGMNTEAFF.

This chain uses TRBV9 with TRBJ1-1, with 10 nucleotides matching TRBD1. The junction had 3 bases not matched to a gene; V was cut back by 3 bases and J by 1 base. The CDR3 consists of 15 residues. Germline V gene sequence: CDR1 SGDLS, CDR2 YYNGEE. The CDR3 nucleotides read TGTGCCAGCAGCGGGACAGGGGGGCGGAACACTGAAGCTTTCTTT. This translates into CASSGTGGRNTEAFF.

CDR3 nucleotide sequence: TGTGCCAGCAGCCCGGGGACTAGCCGTAGCACAGATACGCAGTATTTT. Translation gives CASSPGTSRSTDTQYF. The V gene is TRBV11-3, the J gene TRBJ2-3, with TRBD2 matching over 9 bases. Per the germline V gene, CDR1 is SGHNT and CDR2 is YENEEA. V dropped 5 bases and J dropped 0; count of bases not matched to a gene: 6. This CDR3 spans 16 amino acids.

The count of this clone is one. This chain links TRBV6-1 with TRBJ2-2; the match to TRBD2 covers 10 bases. This CDR3 is 16 amino acids long. Germline CDR1 is MNHNS and CDR2 is SASEGT. Germline trimming cut 1 base from V and 7 bases from J; bases unmatched to any gene: 6. The CDR3 reads CASSEVTSGLIGELFF. The DNA of the CDR3 is TGTGCCAGCAGTGAAGTGACTAGCGGGCTGATCGGGGAGCTGTTTTTT.

The chain recombines TRBV7-2 with TRBJ2-2; D is perhaps TRBD1 or TRBD2 (5 bases each). The V and J ends lost 3 bases and 6 bases respectively, with 11 bases between them. The CDR3 runs 14 residues. Looked up from germline, CDR1 is SGHTA and CDR2 is FQGNSA. The CDR3 spells CASSLGPRAGELFF. CDR3 nucleotide sequence: TGTGCCAGCAGCTTGGGACCCCGGGCCGGGGAGCTGTTTTTT.

The rearrangement joins TRBV18 to TRBJ1-1; D remains unclear. Germline V gene sequence: CDR1 KGHSH, CDR2 LQKENI. Trimming took 2 bases from V and 7 from J, leaving 11 bases between them. The CDR3 runs to 13 residues. This CDR3 is CASSPRREFEAFF. CDR3 DNA: TGTGCCAGCTCACCAAGACGGGAGTTTGAAGCTTTCTTT. Based on the CDR3 plus reference TRBV18 and TRBJ1-1, the full variable domain is NAGVMQNPRHLVRRRGQEARLRCSPMKGHSHVYWYRQLPEEGLKFMVYLQKENIIDESGMPKERFSAEFPKEGPSILRIQQVVRGDSAAYFCASSPRREFEAFFGQGTRLTVV.

The CDR3 region is CASSQGGAWGQGSPLHF. The CDR3 nucleotides read TGCGCCAGCAGCCAAGGTGGGGCCTGGGGCCAGGGGTCACCCCTCCACTTT. The chain links TRBV4-1 to TRBJ1-6, with a possible D match to TRBD1 (6 bases). CDR3 size: 17 residues. V lost 1 base and J lost 10, with 20 bases in between. Germline loops: CDR1 MGHRA, CDR2 YSYEKL.

The chain employs TRBV3-1 (or the pseudogene TRBV3-2) and TRBJ2-7; no definite D call. The V end lost 2 bases, the J end lost 4 bases, and 9 bases lay between the germline ends. This CDR3 spans 13 amino acids. Looked up from germline, CDR1 is LGHDT and CDR2 is YNNKEL (reference sequence). CDR3 in DNA: TGTGCCAGCAGCCAAACCCAAGGTTACGAGCAGTACTTC. This gives the protein CASSQTQGYEQYF.

This chain joins TRBV3-1 (or the pseudogene TRBV3-2) and TRBJ2-1, with 9 bases aligning to TRBD1. Per the germline V gene, CDR1 is LGHDT and CDR2 is YNNKEL (reference sequence). The CDR3 sequence is 14 residues long. Trimming at V came to 3 bases and at J to 5 bases, leaving 2 bases not matched to a gene. In DNA form, the CDR3 reads TGTGCCAGCAGCCAGTGGGACAGGGACAATGAGCAGTTCTTC. Encoded protein: CASSQWDRDNEQFF.

The chain is built from TRBV19 and TRBJ2-3, with TRBD1 matching 8 bases. The germline gives CDR1 LNHDA, CDR2 SQIVND (reference sequence). With V trimmed by 6 bases and J by 5 bases, 7 bases remained unmatched. CDR3 length: 14 residues. CDR3 sequence reads: CASRTGGSGDTQYF. The CDR3 nucleotides are TGTGCCAGTAGAACAGGGGGGTCGGGAGATACGCAGTATTTT.

The chain links TRBV2 to TRBJ2-7; 13 bases agree with TRBD2. This CDR3 contains 14 residues. In germline, CDR1 is SNHLY, CDR2 FYNNEI. After removal of 7 bases from V and 6 bases from J, the junction contained 6 bases not matched to a gene. CDR3 DNA: TGTGCCAGCACCGGACTAGCGGGAGCCAGCGAGCAGTACTTC. This gives the protein CASTGLAGASEQYF.

The CDR3 bases are TGCGCCAGCAGCTCCCTCGGGGGAGAGAACTATGGCTACACCTTC. It is translated as CASSSLGGENYGYTF. The rearrangement links TRBV5-1 to TRBJ1-2, with D possibly matching TRBD1 (5 bases). V was shortened by 3 bases and J by 2 bases, with 14 bases between the two germline ends. The CDR3 has 15 amino acids. Per germline, CDR1 SGHRS and CDR2 YFSETQ.

Notes on this clone: Within the sample, other DNA sequences also encode this same CDR3. The chain carries TRBV30 and TRBJ2-7; TRBD2 matches at 14 bases. From germline, CDR1 is GTSNPN and CDR2 SVGIG (reference sequence). The V and J ends lost 0 bases and 4 bases, in that order; junction bases with no gene match: 2. The CDR3 contains 15 residues. CDR3 in DNA: TGTGCCTGGAGTGTGGGACTAGCGGGAGCATACGAGCAGTACTTC. Its translation: CAWSVGLAGAYEQYF.

J is TRBJ2-7 and V is TRBV28; 10 nucleotides align to TRBD1. This CDR3 has 12 amino acids. V shed 4 bases, J shed 13 bases, and the junction held 7 bases outside the gene matches. Germline assignment: CDR1 MDHEN and CDR2 SYDVKM. Here the CDR3 reads CASSSSGTGEYF. The CDR3 DNA sequence: TGTGCCAGCAGTTCATCCGGGACAGGGGAATACTTC.

The V gene is TRBV6-2 or TRBV6-3, the J gene TRBJ2-1, with 9 bases that match TRBD2. Looked up from germline, CDR1 is MNHEY and CDR2 is SVGEGT. CDR3 length equals 15 residues. V shed 2 bases, J shed 6 bases, and the junction held 5 bases outside the gene matches. The CDR3: CASSYDAGGINEQFF. The CDR3 DNA is TGTGCCAGCAGTTACGATGCGGGAGGGATCAATGAGCAGTTCTTC.

This chain links TRBV6-5 with TRBJ2-7; 11 nucleotides line up with TRBD2. The CDR3 loop spans 15 amino acids. V was pared by 8 bases and J by 5 bases, with 11 bases of the junction left unmatched. CDR1 is MNHEY, CDR2 SVGAGI, per germline. Here the CDR3 reads CASQFSLAGANEQYF. The DNA for the CDR3 is TGTGCCAGCCAATTTTCACTAGCGGGGGCAAACGAGCAGTACTTC.

As DNA, the CDR3 is TGTGCCAGCAGCGCTACAGGGATCAACTACGAGCAGTACTTC. Amino acid sequence: CASSATGINYEQYF. This chain joins TRBV9 and TRBJ2-7; possibly TRBD1 for D (6 bases). Germline loops: CDR1 SGDLS, CDR2 YYNGEE. Trimming took off 3 bases at V and 3 bases at J, with 13 bases between the two ends. This CDR3 is 14 amino acids long.

The gene calls are TRBV6-5 and TRBJ1-1; 9 bases map to TRBD1. The V and J ends lost 6 bases and 0 bases, in that order; junction bases with no gene match: 5. Germline V gene sequence: CDR1 MNHEY, CDR2 SVGAGI. The CDR3 totals 15 residues. CDR3 residues: CASRRQGGVNTEAFF. In DNA form, the CDR3 reads TGTGCCAGCAGGCGACAGGGGGGGGTGAACACTGAAGCTTTCTTT.

The V and J genes are TRBV30 and TRBJ1-6; D remains unclear. Trimming removed 4 bases from V and 0 bases from J, with 13 bases in between. CDR1 is GTSNPN and CDR2 is SVGIG in the germline V gene (reference sequence). This CDR3 has 16 residues. The CDR3 region has the DNA TGTGCCTGGACCCGTGGGGTGAACTCCTATAATTCACCCCTCCACTTT. Its protein product is CAWTRGVNSYNSPLHF.

V and J are TRBV6-6 and TRBJ1-3, with D hard to call. This CDR3 is 15 amino acids long. V shed 6 bases and J shed 2 bases, with 14 bases lying between them. The germline V gene encodes CDR1 MNHNY and CDR2 SVGAGI (reference sequence). The CDR3 nucleotides are TGTGCCAGCAGATTACGCGTCTCTACTGGAAACACCATATATTTT. Translating it yields CASRLRVSTGNTIYF.

The chain links TRBV6-5 to TRBJ2-2, with TRBD2 as a possible D gene (5 bases). This CDR3 has 12 residues. Trimming shortened V by 6 bases and J by 5 bases, and 7 bases separated the two germline ends. CDR1 is MNHEY and CDR2 is SVGAGI in the germline V gene. The CDR3 here is CASSRETGELFF. The CDR3 DNA follows: TGTGCCAGCAGCCGGGAAACCGGGGAGCTGTTTTTT.

The genes are TRBV29-1 and TRBJ2-4; 10 bases align to TRBD2. Looked up from germline, CDR1 is SQVTM and CDR2 is ANQGSEA. The CDR3 is made up of 17 amino acids. Losses at the gene ends were 4 bases for V and 1 base for J; bases not matched to a gene: 10. The CDR3 nucleotides read TGCAGCGTTGTCTTAGCGGGAGGTGGGGGGGCCAAAAACATTCAGTACTTC. Translation gives CSVVLAGGGGAKNIQYF.

This clone was recorded once. V and J are TRBV2 and TRBJ1-5; 9 bases are shared with TRBD1. After removal of 8 bases from V and 1 base from J, the junction contained 6 bases not matched to a gene. The CDR3 loop spans 15 amino acids. From germline, CDR1 is SNHLY and CDR2 FYNNEI. This CDR3 reads CASRHGTGSNQPQHF. The CDR3 coding sequence is TGTGCCAGCCGCCACGGGACAGGGAGCAATCAGCCCCAGCATTTT.

The rearrangement uses TRBV2 and TRBJ1-1, with a possible D match to TRBD1 (5 bases). CDR1 and CDR2 from the germline V gene are SNHLY and FYNNEI. V gave up 9 bases and J gave up 1 base, with 15 bases separating them. The length of the CDR3 is 14 residues. In nucleotides, the CDR3 is TGTGCCAGTGGGGTGTATCAGGGGAACACTGAAGCTTTCTTT. Protein product: CASGVYQGNTEAFF.

The gene calls are TRBV19 and TRBJ2-3, with TRBD2 identical over 9 bases. Per germline, CDR1 LNHDA and CDR2 SQIVND (reference sequence). The V and J ends lost 3 bases and 2 bases, in that order; junction bases with no gene match: 6. CDR3 length: 16 residues. CDR3 protein: CASSIGAGGITDTQYF. The CDR3, as DNA: TGTGCCAGTAGTATCGGCGCGGGAGGGATCACAGATACGCAGTATTTT. Filled out from reference TRBV19 and TRBJ2-3, the complete variable domain reads DGGITQSPKYLFRKEGQNVTLSCEQNLNHDAMYWYRQDPGQGLRLIYYSQIVNDFQKGDIAEGYSVSREKKESFPLTVTSAQKNPTAFYLCASSIGAGGITDTQYFGPGTRLTVL.

The rearrangement uses TRBV3-1 (or the pseudogene TRBV3-2) and TRBJ1-3; D is undetermined. V was cut by 4 bases and J by 2 bases, with 9 bases left in between. The CDR3 has 14 residues. Germline V gene lookup returns CDR1 LGHDT and CDR2 YNNKEL (reference sequence). Written as DNA, the CDR3 is TGTGCCAGCAGCCCCGCCCGGGCTGGAAACACCATATATTTT. It specifies CASSPARAGNTIYF.

The chain carries TRBV9 and TRBJ2-7, with 16 bases lining up with TRBD2. With V trimmed by 4 bases and J by 6 bases, 4 bases remained unmatched. This CDR3 contains 15 residues. Germline assignment: CDR1 SGDLS and CDR2 YYNGEE. The CDR3 nucleotides read TGTGCCAGCAGCCCGGGACTAGCGGGAGGGCTCGAGCAGTACTTC. It encodes CASSPGLAGGLEQYF.